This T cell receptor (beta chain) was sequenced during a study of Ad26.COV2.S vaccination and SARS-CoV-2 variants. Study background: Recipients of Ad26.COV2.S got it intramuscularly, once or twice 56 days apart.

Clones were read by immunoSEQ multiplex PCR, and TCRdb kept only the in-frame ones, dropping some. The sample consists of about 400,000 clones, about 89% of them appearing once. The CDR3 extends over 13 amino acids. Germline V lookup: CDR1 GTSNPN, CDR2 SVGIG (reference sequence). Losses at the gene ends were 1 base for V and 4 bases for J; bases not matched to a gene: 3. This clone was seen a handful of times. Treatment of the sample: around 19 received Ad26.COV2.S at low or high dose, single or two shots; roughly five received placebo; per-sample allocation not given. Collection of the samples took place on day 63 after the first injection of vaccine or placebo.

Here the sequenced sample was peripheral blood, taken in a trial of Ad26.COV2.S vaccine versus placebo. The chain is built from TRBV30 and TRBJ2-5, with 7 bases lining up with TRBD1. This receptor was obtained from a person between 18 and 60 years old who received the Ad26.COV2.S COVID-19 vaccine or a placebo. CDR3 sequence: CAWSGNRGETQYF. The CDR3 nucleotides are TGTGCCTGGAGTGGGAACAGGGGAGAGACCCAGTACTTC.